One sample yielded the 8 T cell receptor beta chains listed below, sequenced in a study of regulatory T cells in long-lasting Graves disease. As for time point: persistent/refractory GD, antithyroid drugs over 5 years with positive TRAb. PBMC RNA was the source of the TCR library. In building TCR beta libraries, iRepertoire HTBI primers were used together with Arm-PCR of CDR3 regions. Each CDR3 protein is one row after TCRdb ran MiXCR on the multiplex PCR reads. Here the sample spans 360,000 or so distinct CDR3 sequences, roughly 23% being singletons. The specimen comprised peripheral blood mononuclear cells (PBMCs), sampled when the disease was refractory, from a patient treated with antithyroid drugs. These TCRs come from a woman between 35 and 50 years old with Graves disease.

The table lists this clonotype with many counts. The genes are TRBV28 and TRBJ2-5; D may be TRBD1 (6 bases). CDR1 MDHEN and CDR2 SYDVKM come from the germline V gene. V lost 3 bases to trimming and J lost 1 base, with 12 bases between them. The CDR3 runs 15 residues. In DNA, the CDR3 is TGTGCCAGCAGTTTCGGCAGGGGTCCCCAAGAGACCCAGTACTTC. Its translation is CASSFGRGPQETQYF.

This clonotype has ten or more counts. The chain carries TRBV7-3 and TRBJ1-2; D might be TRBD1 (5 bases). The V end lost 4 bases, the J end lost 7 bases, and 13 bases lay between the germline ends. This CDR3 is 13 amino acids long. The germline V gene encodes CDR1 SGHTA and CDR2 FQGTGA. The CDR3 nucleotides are TGTGCCAGCAGCTCCCAAGGGACTGGTGGCTACACCTTC. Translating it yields CASSSQGTGGYTF.

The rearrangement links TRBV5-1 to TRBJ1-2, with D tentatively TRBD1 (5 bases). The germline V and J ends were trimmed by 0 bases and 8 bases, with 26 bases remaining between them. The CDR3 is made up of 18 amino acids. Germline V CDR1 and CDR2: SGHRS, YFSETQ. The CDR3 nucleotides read TGCGCCAGCAGCTTGGACCCACCCCAGCGAAGGGGACGAGGCGGCTACACCTTC. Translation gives CASSLDPPQRRGRGGYTF. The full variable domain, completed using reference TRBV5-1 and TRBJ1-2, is KAGVTQTPRYLIKTRGQQVTLSCSPISGHRSVSWYQQTPGQGLQFLFEYFSETQRNKGNFPGRFSGRQFSNSRSEMNVSTLELGDSALYLCASSLDPPQRRGRGGYTFGSGTRLTVV.

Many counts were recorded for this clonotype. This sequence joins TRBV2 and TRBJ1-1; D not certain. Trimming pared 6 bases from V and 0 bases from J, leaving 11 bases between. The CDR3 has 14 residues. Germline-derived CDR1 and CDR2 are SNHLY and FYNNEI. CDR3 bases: TGTGCCAGCAGGATTGATCTGGTGAACACTGAAGCTTTCTTT. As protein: CASRIDLVNTEAFF.

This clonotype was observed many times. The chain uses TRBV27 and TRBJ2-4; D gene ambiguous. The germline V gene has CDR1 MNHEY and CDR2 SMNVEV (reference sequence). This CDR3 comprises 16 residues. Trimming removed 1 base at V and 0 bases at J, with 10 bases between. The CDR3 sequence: CASSLLVDLAKNIQYF. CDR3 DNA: TGTGCCAGCAGTTTATTAGTGGATCTAGCCAAAAACATTCAGTACTTC.

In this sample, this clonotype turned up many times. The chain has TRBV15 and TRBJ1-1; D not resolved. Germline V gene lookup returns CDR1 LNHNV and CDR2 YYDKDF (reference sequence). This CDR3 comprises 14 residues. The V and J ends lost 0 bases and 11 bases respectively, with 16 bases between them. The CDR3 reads CATSRDRAEVKAFF. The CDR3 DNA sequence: TGTGCCACCAGCAGAGATCGCGCGGAGGTGAAGGCTTTCTTT.

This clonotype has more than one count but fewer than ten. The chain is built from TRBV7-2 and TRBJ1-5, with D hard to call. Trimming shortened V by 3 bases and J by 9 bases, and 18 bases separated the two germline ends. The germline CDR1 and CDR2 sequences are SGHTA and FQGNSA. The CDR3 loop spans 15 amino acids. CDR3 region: CASSFGQREVRPQHF. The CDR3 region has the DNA TGTGCCAGCAGCTTTGGCCAGCGAGAAGTCCGGCCCCAGCATTTT.

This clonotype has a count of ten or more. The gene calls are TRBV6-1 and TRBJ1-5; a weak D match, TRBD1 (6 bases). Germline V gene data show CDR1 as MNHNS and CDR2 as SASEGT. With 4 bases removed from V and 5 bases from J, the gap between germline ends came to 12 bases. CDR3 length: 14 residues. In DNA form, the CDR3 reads TGTGCCAGCAGTGGCTGGGACAAATATCAGCCCCAGCATTTT. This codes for CASSGWDKYQPQHF.